One sample yielded the 22 T cell receptor beta chains listed below, sequenced in a study of long-term antiretroviral therapy in people with HIV. This was the immunoSEQ v3.0 assay at survey level. TCRdb's table, derived via immunoSEQ multiplex PCR, lists solely in-frame clones and lacks some. The table lists some 34,000 clones, 90% to 97% of them singletons, with approximately 2.5% in the top ten. The sample consisted of unsorted PBMCs, taken around 6.6 years after starting antiretroviral therapy. The receptors stem from a man in his thirties or forties with HIV.

V is TRBV6-5 and J is TRBJ1-5, with 8 bases identical to TRBD1. CDR1 MNHEY and CDR2 SVGAGI come from the germline V gene. The junction had 5 bases not matched to a gene; V was cut back by 5 bases and J by 2 bases. The length of the CDR3 is 15 residues. The CDR3 loop reads CASSQGQGGNQPQHF. In DNA form, the CDR3 reads TGTGCCAGCAGTCAAGGACAGGGCGGCAATCAGCCCCAGCATTTT.

This rearrangement joins TRBV18 to TRBJ1-4, with D perhaps TRBD1 (5 bases). Germline CDR1 and CDR2: KGHSH and LQKENI. The CDR3 extends over 17 amino acids. Trimming stripped 3 bases from V and 7 bases from J, with 21 bases between. The DNA of the CDR3 is TGTGCCAGCTCACCCCCAGGGAGCGGACACGGAGGTGAAAAACTGTTTTTT. Its protein is CASSPPGSGHGGEKLFF. Drawing the rest from reference TRBV18 and TRBJ1-4, the complete variable domain is NAGVMQNPRHLVRRRGQEARLRCSPMKGHSHVYWYRQLPEEGLKFMVYLQKENIIDESGMPKERFSAEFPKEGPSILRIQQVVRGDSAAYFCASSPPGSGHGGEKLFFGSGTQLSVL.

The chain recombines TRBV25-1 with TRBJ2-2; TRBD1 agrees at 11 bases. CDR1 and CDR2 from the germline V gene are MGHDK and SYGVNS. The length of the CDR3 is 16 residues. The V segment lost 2 bases and the J segment 6 bases; nucleotides outside the gene matches: 5. The CDR3 sequence is CASSEVGTGGSGELFF. The CDR3 coding sequence is TGTGCCAGCAGTGAAGTAGGGACAGGGGGTTCCGGGGAGCTGTTTTTT.

The J gene is TRBJ1-2, the V gene TRBV30, with D tentatively TRBD1 (5 bases). The germline V gene has CDR1 GTSNPN and CDR2 SVGIG (reference sequence). The germline V and J ends were trimmed by 0 bases and 6 bases, with 14 bases remaining between them. This CDR3 comprises 14 residues. The CDR3 nucleotides are TGTGCCTGGAGTGTACTTGGGCAGGGCGATGGCTACACCTTC. Its protein is CAWSVLGQGDGYTF.

The chain combines TRBV13 with TRBJ2-1, with a tentative D call TRBD2 (6 bases). Germline loops: CDR1 PRHDT, CDR2 FYEKMQ (reference sequence). The CDR3 has 15 amino acids. Trimming took off 3 bases at V and 8 bases at J, with 17 bases between the two ends. The CDR3 is CASSFGRGRTHEQFF. CDR3 DNA sequence: TGTGCCAGCAGCTTCGGGCGAGGGAGGACCCATGAGCAGTTCTTC. The whole variable domain, filled in from reference TRBV13 and TRBJ2-1, reads AAGVIQSPRHLIKEKRETATLKCYPIPRHDTVYWYQQGPGQDPQFLISFYEKMQSDKGSIPDRFSAQQFSDYHSELNMSSLELGDSALYFCASSFGRGRTHEQFFGPGTRLTVL.

The rearrangement links TRBV28 to TRBJ2-7, with unresolved D. Trimming shortened V by 5 bases and J by 5 bases, and 16 bases separated the two germline ends. The CDR3 length is 14 residues. Germline CDR1 is MDHEN and CDR2 is SYDVKM. CDR3 nucleotide sequence: TGTGCCAGCAGTACCTATCTCCAGTTCAACGAGCAGTACTTC. This gives the protein CASSTYLQFNEQYF.

The chain joins TRBV15 to TRBJ2-7; D is possibly TRBD1 (6 bases). Germline loops: CDR1 LNHNV, CDR2 YYDKDF (reference sequence). V lost 3 bases, J lost 0 bases, and 6 bases lay in between. The CDR3 has 13 residues. CDR3 in amino acids: CATSRTGSYEQYF. The DNA for the CDR3 is TGTGCCACCAGCAGGACAGGCTCCTACGAGCAGTACTTC.

The V call is TRBV30, the J call TRBJ2-7, with a tentative D call TRBD1 (7 bases). This CDR3 region has 14 residues. V was shortened by 4 bases and J by 2 bases, with 15 bases between the two germline ends. Germline loops: CDR1 GTSNPN, CDR2 SVGIG (reference sequence). CDR3 bases: TGTGCCTGGACACATCAGGGGGGACCCTACGAGCAGTACTTC. This sequence encodes CAWTHQGGPYEQYF.

The chain employs TRBV19 and TRBJ1-2; TRBD1 agrees at 8 bases. Germline V gives CDR1 LNHDA, CDR2 SQIVND (reference sequence). Unmatched junction bases numbered 9, after V lost 5 bases and J lost 4 bases. CDR3 size: 15 residues. The CDR3, as DNA: TGTGCCAGTAGTCCACGGACAGGGAGGATCTATGGCTACACCTTC. Translating it yields CASSPRTGRIYGYTF. Supplemented by reference TRBV19 and TRBJ1-2, the full variable domain reads DGGITQSPKYLFRKEGQNVTLSCEQNLNHDAMYWYRQDPGQGLRLIYYSQIVNDFQKGDIAEGYSVSREKKESFPLTVTSAQKNPTAFYLCASSPRTGRIYGYTFGSGTRLTVV.

The gene calls are TRBV7-6 and TRBJ1-2; D gene uncertain. This CDR3 comprises 11 residues. Per germline, CDR1 SGHVS and CDR2 FNYEAQ. V lost 5 bases and J lost 6, with 7 bases in between. The CDR3 reads CASSPVDGYTF. The CDR3 DNA reads TGTGCCAGCAGCCCGGTGGATGGCTACACCTTC.

This chain links TRBV21-1 with TRBJ2-2; the table's D gene call, TRBD2, was not cross checked with the DNA. TRBV21-1 has pseudogene status. CDR3 length equals 11 residues. Written as DNA, the CDR3 is TGTGCCAGCAGTGCGACCGGGGAGCTGTTTTTT. This gives the protein CASSATGELFF.

Here the CDR3 DNA reads TGTGCCTGGAGTGTATCGAACGGACGGTACGAGCAGTACTTC. It codes for CAWSVSNGRYEQYF. V usage is TRBV30 and J usage is TRBJ2-7; D not certain. The CDR3 runs to 14 residues. CDR1 and CDR2 from the germline V gene are GTSNPN and SVGIG (reference sequence). Trimming took 0 bases from V and 4 from J, leaving 13 bases between them.

The CDR3 sequence: CASAEGGFGNTIYF. The DNA of the CDR3 is TGTGCCAGCGCTGAAGGAGGTTTTGGAAACACCATATATTTT. The chain recombines TRBV28 with TRBJ1-3; D is unclear. The CDR3 covers 14 residues. Trimming stripped 8 bases from V and 3 bases from J, with 14 bases between. CDR1 is MDHEN, CDR2 SYDVKM, per germline.

The gene calls are TRBV4-2 and TRBJ2-3; unclear D gene. The CDR3 sequence is 15 residues long. With 1 base removed from V and 0 bases from J, the gap between germline ends came to 8 bases. Looked up from germline, CDR1 is LGHNA and CDR2 is YNFKEQ. CDR3 in amino acids: CASSQATTSTDTQYF. CDR3 bases: TGTGCCAGCAGCCAAGCCACTACTAGCACAGATACGCAGTATTTT.

The chain has TRBV2 and TRBJ2-3, with a weak D call TRBD2 (5 bases). Germline V gene lookup returns CDR1 SNHLY and CDR2 FYNNEI. V shed 1 base and J shed 10 bases, with 12 bases lying between them. The CDR3 spans 13 residues. CDR3 protein: CASSEGAGPPQYF. The CDR3, as DNA: TGTGCCAGCAGTGAAGGGGCGGGTCCACCGCAGTATTTT.

This chain connects TRBV12-5 to TRBJ2-7; 7 nucleotides agree with TRBD2. Germline V gene lookup returns CDR1 LGHNT and CDR2 FRNRAP. This CDR3 spans 15 amino acids. V dropped 7 bases and J dropped 3; count of bases not matched to a gene: 12. This CDR3 reads CASDSIRGRDYEQYF. DNA of the CDR3: TGTGCTAGTGATAGTATTCGGGGGAGGGACTACGAGCAGTACTTC.

The chain has TRBV9 and TRBJ2-1; 10 bases align to TRBD2. Germline-derived CDR1 and CDR2 are SGDLS and YYNGEE. The CDR3 runs to 16 residues. V gave up 4 bases and J gave up 5 bases; unmatched junction bases: 9. In DNA form, the CDR3 reads TGTGCCAGCAGCCACGCCGCTAGCGGGAGTCACAATGAGCAGTTCTTC. Encoded protein: CASSHAASGSHNEQFF. Full variable domain (rest looked up from reference TRBV9 and TRBJ2-1): DSGVTQTPKHLITATGQRVTLRCSPRSGDLSVYWYQQSLDQGLQFLIQYYNGEERAKGNILERFSAQQFPDLHSELNLSSLELGDSALYFCASSHAASGSHNEQFFGPGTRLTVL.

The chain uses TRBV5-8 and TRBJ1-2; D uncertain. CDR3 length equals 12 residues. Germline V gene sequence: CDR1 SGHTS, CDR2 YDEGEE. The V and J ends lost 4 bases and 7 bases respectively, with 11 bases between them. CDR3 sequence reads: CASSLSRAGYTF. The CDR3 DNA reads as TGTGCCAGCAGCCTCTCACGGGCTGGCTACACCTTC. Full variable domain (missing parts from reference TRBV5-8 and TRBJ1-2): EAGVTQSPTHLIKTRGQQATLRCSPISGHTSVYWYQQALGLGLQFLLWYDEGEERNRGNFPPRFSGRQFPNYSSELNVNALELEDSALYLCASSLSRAGYTFGSGTRLTVV.

The chain carries TRBV6-6 and TRBJ2-5, with D possibly matching TRBD2 (6 bases). Trimming cost V 5 bases and J 1 base, with 14 bases left between them. Germline V CDR1 and CDR2: MNHNY, SVGAGI (reference sequence). The CDR3 is 15 amino acids. This CDR3 is CASSPLRDFQETQYF. The CDR3 DNA reads as TGTGCCAGCAGTCCCCTTCGGGACTTCCAAGAGACCCAGTACTTC.

The chain couples TRBV6-1 to TRBJ1-2, with D unclear. This CDR3 is built from 12 residues. Germline CDR1 is MNHNS and CDR2 is SASEGT. V was clipped by 8 bases and J by 5 bases, with 12 bases between them. The DNA for the CDR3 is TGTGCCAGCCGGGATTGGTCTTATGGCTACACCTTC. It codes for CASRDWSYGYTF.

This chain connects TRBV7-9 to TRBJ2-1; the match to TRBD1 covers 9 bases. V shed 5 bases, J shed 4 bases, and the junction held 9 bases outside the gene matches. The CDR3 covers 16 residues. Germline values: CDR1 SEHNR, CDR2 FQNEAQ (reference sequence). The CDR3 loop is CASSSPWDRDYNEQFF. The CDR3 DNA is TGTGCCAGCAGCAGTCCTTGGGACAGGGATTACAATGAGCAGTTCTTC. Full variable domain (missing parts from reference TRBV7-9 and TRBJ2-1): DTGVSQNPRHKITKRGQNVTFRCDPISEHNRLYWYRQTLGQGPEFLTYFQNEAQLEKSRLLSDRFSAERPKGSFSTLEIQRTEQGDSAMYLCASSSPWDRDYNEQFFGPGTRLTVL.

The J gene is TRBJ2-5, the V gene TRBV19; TRBD2 matches 8 bases. V shed 9 bases and J 1 base; nucleotides not matched to a gene: 13. The CDR3 is 16 residues long. Germline CDR1 reads LNHDA; CDR2 reads SQIVND (reference sequence). The CDR3 nucleotides are TGTGCCAGCTCCCCGGGGGGGGGCGCCCTCCAAGAGACCCAGTACTTC. This encodes CASSPGGGALQETQYF. Supplemented by reference TRBV19 and TRBJ2-5, the full variable domain reads DGGITQSPKYLFRKEGQNVTLSCEQNLNHDAMYWYRQDPGQGLRLIYYSQIVNDFQKGDIAEGYSVSREKKESFPLTVTSAQKNPTAFYLCASSPGGGALQETQYFGPGTRLLVL.